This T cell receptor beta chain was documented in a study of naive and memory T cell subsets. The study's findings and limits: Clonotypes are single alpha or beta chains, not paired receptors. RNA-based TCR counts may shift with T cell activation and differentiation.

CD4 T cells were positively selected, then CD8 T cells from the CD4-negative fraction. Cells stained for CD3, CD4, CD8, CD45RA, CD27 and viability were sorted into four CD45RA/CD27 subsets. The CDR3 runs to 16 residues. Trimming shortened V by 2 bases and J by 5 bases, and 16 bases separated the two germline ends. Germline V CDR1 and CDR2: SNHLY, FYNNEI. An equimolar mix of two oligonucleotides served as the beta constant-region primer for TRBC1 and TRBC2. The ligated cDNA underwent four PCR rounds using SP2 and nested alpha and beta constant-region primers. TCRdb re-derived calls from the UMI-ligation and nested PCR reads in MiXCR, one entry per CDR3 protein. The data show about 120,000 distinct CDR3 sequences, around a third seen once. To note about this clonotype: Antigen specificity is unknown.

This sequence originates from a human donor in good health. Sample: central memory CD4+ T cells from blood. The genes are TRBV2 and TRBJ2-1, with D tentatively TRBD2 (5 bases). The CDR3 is CASSELKLVGNNEQFF. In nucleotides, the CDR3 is TGTGCCAGCAGTGAATTGAAACTAGTGGGTAACAATGAGCAGTTCTTC.